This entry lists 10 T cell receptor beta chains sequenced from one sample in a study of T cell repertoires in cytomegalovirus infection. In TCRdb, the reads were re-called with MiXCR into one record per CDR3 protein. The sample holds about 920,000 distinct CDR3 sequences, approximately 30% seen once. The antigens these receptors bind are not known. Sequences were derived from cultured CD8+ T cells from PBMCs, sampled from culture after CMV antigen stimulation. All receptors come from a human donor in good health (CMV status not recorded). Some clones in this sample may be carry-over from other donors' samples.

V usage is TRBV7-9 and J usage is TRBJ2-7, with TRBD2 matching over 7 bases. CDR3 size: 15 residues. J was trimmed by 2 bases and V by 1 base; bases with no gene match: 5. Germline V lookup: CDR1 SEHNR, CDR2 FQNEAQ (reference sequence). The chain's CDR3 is CASSLGASGPYEQYV. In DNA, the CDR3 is TGTGCCAGCAGCTTAGGGGCTAGCGGTCCCTACGAGCAGTACGTC.

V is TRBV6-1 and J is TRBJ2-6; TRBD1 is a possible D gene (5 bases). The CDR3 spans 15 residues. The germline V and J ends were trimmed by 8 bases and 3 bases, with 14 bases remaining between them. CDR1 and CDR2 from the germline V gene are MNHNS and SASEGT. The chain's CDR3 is CASQDTQGGANVLTF. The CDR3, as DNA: TGTGCCAGCCAGGACACCCAGGGTGGGGCCAACGTCCTGACTTTC.

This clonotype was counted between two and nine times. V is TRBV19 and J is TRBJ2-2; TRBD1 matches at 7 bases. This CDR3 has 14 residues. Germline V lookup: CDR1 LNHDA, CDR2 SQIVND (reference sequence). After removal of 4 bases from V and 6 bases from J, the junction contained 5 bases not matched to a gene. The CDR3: CASSTDRDAGELFF. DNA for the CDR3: TGTGCCAGTAGTACCGACAGGGATGCCGGGGAGCTGTTTTTT.

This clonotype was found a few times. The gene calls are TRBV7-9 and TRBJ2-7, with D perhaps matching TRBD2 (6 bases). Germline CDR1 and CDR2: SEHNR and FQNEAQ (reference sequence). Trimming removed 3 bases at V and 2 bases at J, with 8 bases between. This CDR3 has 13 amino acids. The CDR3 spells CASSLEGPYEQYV. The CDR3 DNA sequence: TGTGCCAGCAGCTTGGAGGGTCCCTACGAGCAGTACGTC.

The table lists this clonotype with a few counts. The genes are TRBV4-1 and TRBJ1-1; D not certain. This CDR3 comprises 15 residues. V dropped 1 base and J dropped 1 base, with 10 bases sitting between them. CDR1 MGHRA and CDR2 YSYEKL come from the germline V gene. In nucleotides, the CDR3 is TGCGCCAGCAGCCAAGCGCGGCAGCCGAACACTGAAGCTTTCTTT. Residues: CASSQARQPNTEAFF.

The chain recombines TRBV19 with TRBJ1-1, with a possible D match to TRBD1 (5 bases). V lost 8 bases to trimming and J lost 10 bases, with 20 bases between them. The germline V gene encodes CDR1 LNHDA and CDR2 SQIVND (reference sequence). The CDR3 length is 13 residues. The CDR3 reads CASVGAVGAGAFF. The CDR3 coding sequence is TGTGCCAGTGTAGGGGCGGTGGGTGCTGGAGCTTTCTTT.

The CDR3 region is CAISESPGNYGYTF. The CDR3, as DNA: TGTGCCATCAGTGAGTCGCCAGGGAACTATGGCTACACCTTC. The chain employs TRBV10-3 and TRBJ1-2; the D gene is possibly TRBD1 (5 bases). V shed 0 bases and J shed 2 bases, with 7 bases lying between them. This CDR3 spans 14 amino acids. Germline loops: CDR1 ENHRY, CDR2 SYGVKD.

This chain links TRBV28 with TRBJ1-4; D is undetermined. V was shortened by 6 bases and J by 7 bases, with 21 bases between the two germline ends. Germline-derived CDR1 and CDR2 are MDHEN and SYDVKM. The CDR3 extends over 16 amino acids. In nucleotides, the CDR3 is TGTGCCAGCAGCCCCCGCGGACCGGCGGGGAGTGAAAAACTGTTTTTT. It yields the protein CASSPRGPAGSEKLFF.

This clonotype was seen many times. CDR3 region: CASSSTSGGVNTGELFF. CDR3 coding DNA: TGTGCCAGCAGCTCGACTAGCGGGGGGGTAAACACCGGGGAGCTGTTTTTT. The chain uses TRBV7-8 and TRBJ2-2; 14 nucleotides match TRBD2. CDR1 is SGHVS, CDR2 FQNEAQ, per germline. With 4 bases clipped from V and 2 bases from J, the junction kept 3 bases outside the gene matches. The CDR3 extends over 17 amino acids.

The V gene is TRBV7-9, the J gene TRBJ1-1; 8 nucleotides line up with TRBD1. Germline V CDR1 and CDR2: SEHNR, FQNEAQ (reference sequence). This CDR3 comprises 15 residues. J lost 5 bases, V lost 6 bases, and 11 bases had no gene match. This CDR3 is CASSHLRGRSTEAFF. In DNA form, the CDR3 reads TGTGCCAGCAGTCACCTCAGGGGGCGGAGTACTGAAGCTTTCTTT.